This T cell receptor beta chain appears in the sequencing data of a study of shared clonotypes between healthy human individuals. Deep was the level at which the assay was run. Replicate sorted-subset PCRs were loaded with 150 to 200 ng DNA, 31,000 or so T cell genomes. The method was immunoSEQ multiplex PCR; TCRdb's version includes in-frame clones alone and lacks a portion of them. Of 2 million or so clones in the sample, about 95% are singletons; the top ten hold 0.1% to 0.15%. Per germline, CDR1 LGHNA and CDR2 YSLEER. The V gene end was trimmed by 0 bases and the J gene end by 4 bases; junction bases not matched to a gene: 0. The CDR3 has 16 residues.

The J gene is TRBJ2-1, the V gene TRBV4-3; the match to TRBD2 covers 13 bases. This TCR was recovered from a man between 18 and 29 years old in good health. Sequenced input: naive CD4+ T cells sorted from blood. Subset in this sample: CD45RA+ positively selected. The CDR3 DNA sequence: TGCGCCAGCAGCCAAGAACTAGCGGGAGGGTACAATGAGCAGTTCTTC. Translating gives CASSQELAGGYNEQFF.